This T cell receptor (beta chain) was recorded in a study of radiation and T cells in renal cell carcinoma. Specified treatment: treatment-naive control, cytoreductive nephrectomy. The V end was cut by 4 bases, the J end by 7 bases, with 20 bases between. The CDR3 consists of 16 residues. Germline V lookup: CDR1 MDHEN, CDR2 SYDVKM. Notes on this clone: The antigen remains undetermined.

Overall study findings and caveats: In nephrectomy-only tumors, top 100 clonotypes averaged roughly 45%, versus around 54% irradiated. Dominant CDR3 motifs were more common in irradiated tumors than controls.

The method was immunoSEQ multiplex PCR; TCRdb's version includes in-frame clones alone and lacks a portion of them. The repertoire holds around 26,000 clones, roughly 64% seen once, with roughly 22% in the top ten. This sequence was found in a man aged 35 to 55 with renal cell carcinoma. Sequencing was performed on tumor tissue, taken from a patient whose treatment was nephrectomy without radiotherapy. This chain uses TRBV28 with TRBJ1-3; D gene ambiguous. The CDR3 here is CASSSPGEGLRNTIYF. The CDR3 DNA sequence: TGTGCCAGCAGTTCCCCAGGAGAGGGATTAAGGAACACCATATATTTT.